What follows are 22 T cell receptor beta chains derived from one specimen sequenced in a study of patients and donors after allogeneic stem cell transplantation (dated by TCRdb to 2018 to 2020). Libraries were constructed by RT-PCR. Sequenced using a NextSeq 550. TCRdb ran its own pipeline on the public reads, namely fastp trimming at Q25 and MiXCR clone calling, and kept in-frame beta chains. Merged by CDR3 protein, the rows form single entries marked with the most common genes and DNA. A total of some 21,000 distinct CDR3 sequences appear in this sample, 25% to 30% of them only once. The ten top clones hold around half of the sample. The sequenced material came from blood, either unsorted or a sorted T cell fraction (not recorded which). The receptors were gathered from a human donor who was either an allogeneic HSCT recipient or a stem cell or donor lymphocyte infusion donor (not recorded which). It is not recorded whose cells these are; they may come from a transplant donor.

The sample holds a few counts of this clonotype. This rearrangement joins TRBV20-1 to TRBJ1-4, with 9 bases that match TRBD1. Germline V gene data show CDR1 as DFQATT and CDR2 as SNEGSKA (reference sequence). The CDR3 consists of 13 residues. J was trimmed by 12 bases and V by 5 bases; bases with no gene match: 10. The CDR3 DNA is TGCAGTGCTTGGGGACAGGGTAGTAAGGAACTGTTTTTT. This gives the protein CSAWGQGSKELFF.

This clonotype was seen only a few times. The genes are TRBV12-3 or TRBV12-4 and TRBJ2-5, with a tentative D call TRBD2 (7 bases). Trimming removed 2 bases from V and 5 bases from J, with 12 bases in between. This CDR3 contains 14 residues. The CDR3 DNA is TGTGCCAGCAGTTTACGGGGGGCCGGGGAGACCCAGTACTTC. Residues: CASSLRGAGETQYF.

The chain joins TRBV9 to TRBJ1-1; D is unresolved. V was trimmed by 4 bases and J by 0 bases, leaving 13 bases between them. This CDR3 contains 15 residues. Germline values: CDR1 SGDLS, CDR2 YYNGEE. For the CDR3, the DNA is TGTGCCAGCAGCCCAGGTCGTACGGTGAACACTGAAGCTTTCTTT. Encoded protein: CASSPGRTVNTEAFF.

This clonotype was seen only a few times. The V call is TRBV20-1, the J call TRBJ1-1; D is uncertain. Germline CDR1 and CDR2: DFQATT and SNEGSKA (reference sequence). The germline V and J ends were trimmed by 3 bases and 6 bases, with 17 bases remaining between them. This CDR3 comprises 14 residues. The CDR3 DNA reads TGCAGTGCTAGTGGCGACGGTTTAAACTCTGAAGCTTTCTTT. It translates to CSASGDGLNSEAFF.

The genes are TRBV28 and TRBJ2-1; 13 bases are shared with TRBD2. J lost 9 bases, V lost 5 bases, and 7 bases had no gene match. The CDR3 sequence is 15 residues long. Germline V CDR1 and CDR2: MDHEN, SYDVKM. CDR3 sequence reads: CASSVTSGGAVEQFF. CDR3 bases: TGTGCCAGCAGTGTCACTAGCGGGGGGGCCGTTGAGCAGTTCTTC. Supplemented by reference TRBV28 and TRBJ2-1, the full variable domain reads DVKVTQSSRYLVKRTGEKVFLECVQDMDHENMFWYRQDPGLGLRLIYFSYDVKMKEKGDIPEGYSVSREKKERFSLILESASTNQTSMYLCASSVTSGGAVEQFFGPGTRLTVL.

This clonotype was detected only a few times. This sequence joins TRBV20-1 and TRBJ2-1; D uncertain. Per germline, CDR1 DFQATT and CDR2 SNEGSKA (reference sequence). The V end lost 3 bases, the J end lost 6 bases, and 12 bases lay between the germline ends. The CDR3 has 13 residues. CDR3 sequence reads: CSARKLRFNEQFF. Written as DNA, the CDR3 is TGCAGTGCTAGGAAACTTAGGTTCAATGAGCAGTTCTTC.

This clonotype was seen ten or more times. The rearrangement links TRBV6-1 to TRBJ1-6; TRBD1 matches at 8 bases. V lost 4 bases and J lost 2; bases outside the gene matches: 4. CDR3 length: 16 amino acids. From germline, CDR1 is MNHNS and CDR2 SASEGT. The CDR3 here is CASSADRAAYNSPLHF. The CDR3 nucleotides are TGTGCCAGCAGTGCGGACAGGGCTGCCTATAATTCACCCCTCCACTTT.

The rearrangement links TRBV3-1 to TRBJ1-5; no definite D call. Trimming pared 3 bases from V and 0 bases from J, leaving 6 bases between. Germline CDR1 and CDR2: LGHDT and YNNKEL (reference sequence). The CDR3 is made up of 14 amino acids. The CDR3 region is CASSQDYSNQPQHF. The CDR3, as DNA: TGTGCCAGCAGCCAGGACTATAGCAATCAGCCCCAGCATTTT.

V usage is TRBV10-3 and J usage is TRBJ2-5; TRBD1 is a possible D gene (5 bases). The V gene lost 2 bases and the J gene lost 2 bases, with 12 bases spanning the gap. The CDR3 covers 15 residues. Germline V gives CDR1 ENHRY, CDR2 SYGVKD. The CDR3 DNA sequence: TGTGCCATCAGTGAGAAAGGCACAGGACAAGAGACCCAGTACTTC. This translates into CAISEKGTGQETQYF.

This chain links TRBV9 with TRBJ1-2, with a tentative D call TRBD1 (6 bases). CDR3 length: 14 residues. CDR1 and CDR2 (germline): SGDLS, YYNGEE. Trimming removed 1 base at V and 5 bases at J, with 12 bases between. The CDR3: CASSVYRDGYGYTF. The CDR3 DNA reads as TGTGCCAGCAGCGTATACAGGGACGGGTATGGCTACACCTTC.

The chain uses TRBV18 and TRBJ1-6, with TRBD1 matching over 12 bases. Unmatched junction bases numbered 6, after V lost 3 bases and J lost 6 bases. The CDR3 extends over 17 amino acids. The germline V gene encodes CDR1 KGHSH and CDR2 LQKENI. CDR3 amino acids: CASSPPGQGAFNSPLHF. CDR3 sequence (DNA): TGTGCCAGCTCACCCCCGGGACAGGGGGCTTTTAATTCACCCCTCCACTTT.

The count of this clonotype is one. The chain employs TRBV18 and TRBJ2-7; 9 bases fit TRBD1. The CDR3 is made up of 14 amino acids. V lost 0 bases to trimming and J lost 4 bases; unmatched junction nucleotides: 1. CDR1 and CDR2 from the germline V gene are KGHSH and LQKENI. CDR3 nucleotides: TGTGCCAGCTCACCACCGGGACAGGGATACGAGCAGTACTTC. It codes for CASSPPGQGYEQYF.

The chain joins TRBV4-2 to TRBJ1-2; perhaps TRBD1 as D (6 bases). Trimming took 4 bases from V and 4 from J, leaving 16 bases between them. Looked up from germline, CDR1 is LGHNA and CDR2 is YNFKEQ. The CDR3 sequence is 15 residues long. CDR3 in amino acids: CASSRKSGAFYGYTF. The CDR3 DNA sequence: TGTGCCAGCAGCCGGAAGTCAGGGGCCTTCTATGGCTACACCTTC.

Turning to this clonotype: A junction end diverges from the germline sequence, so it may reflect a read error. The rearrangement joins TRBV6-5 to TRBJ1-6; a weak D match, TRBD1 (6 bases). There are 15 residues in the CDR3. Germline V CDR1 and CDR2: MNHEY, SVGAGI. CDR3 coding DNA: TGTGCCAGTAGTTCCGAGACAGGTGACAATTCACCCCTCCACTTT. Residues: CASSSETGDNSPLHF.

V usage is TRBV20-1 and J usage is TRBJ1-5; no clear D gene. Germline V gene data show CDR1 as DFQATT and CDR2 as SNEGSKA (reference sequence). The CDR3 loop spans 13 amino acids. Trimming stripped 6 bases from V and 0 bases from J, with 9 bases between. CDR3 amino acids: CSAYILSNQPQHF. The CDR3 nucleotides read TGCAGTGCCTACATACTTAGCAATCAGCCCCAGCATTTT.

The chain employs TRBV20-1 and TRBJ1-5, with TRBD1 matching over 9 bases. The CDR3 consists of 15 residues. The germline V gene encodes CDR1 DFQATT and CDR2 SNEGSKA (reference sequence). Unmatched junction bases numbered 7, after V lost 0 bases and J lost 7 bases. CDR3 in DNA: TGCAGTGCTAGAGATCAACAGGGGGCGCGGCAGCCCCAGCATTTT. Translating gives CSARDQQGARQPQHF.

The chain uses TRBV7-3 and TRBJ2-3; 7 bases map to TRBD1. The CDR3 covers 13 residues. Germline V gene data show CDR1 as SGHTA and CDR2 as FQGTGA. V shed 5 bases, J shed 4 bases, and the junction held 3 bases outside the gene matches. The CDR3 sequence is CASSAQGPDTQYF. The CDR3 region has the DNA TGTGCCAGCAGCGCACAGGGGCCAGATACGCAGTATTTT.

This clonotype appeared many times. The V and J genes are TRBV2 and TRBJ2-7; D perhaps matches TRBD2 (6 bases). The V gene lost 6 bases and the J gene lost 0 bases, with 15 bases spanning the gap. This CDR3 has 15 residues. Per the germline V gene, CDR1 is SNHLY and CDR2 is FYNNEI. CDR3 sequence (DNA): TGTGCCAGCAGAGGAGGGCGCTTAAGCTCCTACGAGCAGTACGTC. The encoded protein is CASRGGRLSSYEQYV.

Judged by abundance, this clonotype is large (0.1 to 1%). The chain joins TRBV20-1 to TRBJ2-7; the match to TRBD2 covers 11 bases. Germline V gene data show CDR1 as DFQATT and CDR2 as SNEGSKA (reference sequence). The ends lost 4 bases at V and 6 bases at J; junction bases unmatched: 5. CDR3 length: 13 amino acids. CDR3 residues: CSAISGGAIEQYV. The DNA of the CDR3 is TGCAGTGCTATTAGCGGGGGGGCAATCGAGCAGTACGTC.

This clonotype was recorded many times. The gene calls are TRBV10-3 and TRBJ2-2; 10 nucleotides align to TRBD1. With V trimmed by 7 bases and J by 6 bases, 5 bases remained unmatched. Germline V gene lookup returns CDR1 ENHRY and CDR2 SYGVKD. The CDR3 consists of 14 residues. The CDR3 bases are TGTGCCATCACCACGACAGGGGGCCCCGGGGAGCTGTTTTTT. It yields the protein CAITTTGGPGELFF.

This rearrangement joins TRBV12-3 or TRBV12-4 to TRBJ2-5; no firm D call. The CDR3 has 14 residues. V lost 5 bases, J lost 4 bases, and 14 bases lay in between. CDR3 nucleotide sequence: TGTGCCAGCAGTCTACCCCCCGGAAGAGAGACCCAGTACTTC. This gives the protein CASSLPPGRETQYF.

This clonotype came up a few times. An end of the junction differs from the germline gene, which may be a read error. The J gene is TRBJ1-3, the V gene TRBV30; D is unclear. Per germline, CDR1 GTSNPN and CDR2 SVGIG (reference sequence). CDR3 size: 13 residues. The DNA of the CDR3 is TGTGCCGGGAGGTACCCCTCTGGAAACACCATATATTTT. The encoded protein is CAGRYPSGNTIYF.